One and the same sample provided the 22 T cell receptor beta chains below, sequenced in a study of response to subunit inactivated influenza vaccine (dated by TCRdb to between 2017 and 2018). The library was produced with RT-PCR. TCRdb lists the instrument as Illumina HiSeq 2500. TCRdb redid the processing of the public reads, applying fastp at Q25 and MiXCR, and retained in-frame beta chains. Duplicate CDR3 protein sequences are folded into a single record with the most common DNA and genes. A total of 300,000 to 350,000 distinct CDR3 sequences appear in this sample, roughly 22% of them only once. 10% of the sample is in the top ten clones. The sequencing here drew on PBMCs from blood, taken less than 22 months after vaccination. The source is a man aged 45 to 75 who received an inactivated influenza vaccine. Donor details come from another sample of the same person, matched by shared clones.

Written as DNA, the CDR3 is TGCAGTGCGCCCGAGACCGGGGGAAATTCACCCCTCCACTTT. Residues: CSAPETGGNSPLHF. This chain links TRBV20-1 with TRBJ1-6; TRBD1 is a possible D gene (5 bases). Trimming stripped 6 bases from V and 7 bases from J, with 16 bases between. CDR1 and CDR2 (germline): DFQATT, SNEGSKA (reference sequence). This CDR3 is built from 14 residues.

This rearrangement joins TRBV4-1 to TRBJ1-2; TRBD1 matches at 9 bases. This CDR3 is built from 15 residues. Looked up from germline, CDR1 is MGHRA and CDR2 is YSYEKL. Germline trimming cut 4 bases from V and 8 bases from J; bases unmatched to any gene: 11. CDR3 DNA sequence: TGCGCCAGCAGCCGCAACAGGGGGCGAAGCGAAGGCTACACCTTC. It is translated as CASSRNRGRSEGYTF.

V usage is TRBV12-3 or TRBV12-4 and J usage is TRBJ1-3, with unresolved D. The CDR3 contains 14 residues. V lost 6 bases and J 0 bases, leaving 9 bases between the germline ends. CDR3 coding DNA: TGTGCCAGCAGCAAAACGCGCTCTGGAAACACCATATATTTT. Its protein product is CASSKTRSGNTIYF.

This clonotype turned up a few times. The chain carries TRBV7-9 and TRBJ2-2; D gene ambiguous. CDR3 length equals 13 residues. Deletions cut 7 bases from V and 5 bases from J, with 11 bases between. CDR1 SEHNR and CDR2 FQNEAQ come from the germline V gene (reference sequence). The CDR3 DNA follows: TGTGCCAGCACCCTAGGTGGGACCGGGGAGCTGTTTTTT. Protein product: CASTLGGTGELFF.

This clonotype was found a few times. The V and J genes are TRBV27 and TRBJ1-3; D is undetermined. CDR3 length equals 15 residues. The germline V gene has CDR1 MNHEY and CDR2 SMNVEV (reference sequence). Trimming cost V 6 bases and J 0 bases, with 12 bases left between them. The CDR3 protein is CASRLDGTSGNTIYF. For the CDR3, the DNA is TGTGCCAGCAGACTTGACGGAACCTCTGGAAACACCATATATTTT.

Only a few counts were recorded for this clonotype. This chain joins TRBV9 and TRBJ1-1; possible D gene TRBD1, 6 bases. The CDR3 runs 16 residues. V lost 4 bases to trimming and J lost 6 bases, with 22 bases between them. The germline V gene encodes CDR1 SGDLS and CDR2 YYNGEE. CDR3 sequence (DNA): TGTGCCAGCAGCTTAACAGGGAGCGCCCCCGGCGCTGAAGCTTTCTTT. As protein: CASSLTGSAPGAEAFF.

The chain joins TRBV7-9 to TRBJ2-5; 10 bases are a match to TRBD2. The V segment lost 6 bases and the J segment 5 bases; nucleotides outside the gene matches: 6. The germline V gene encodes CDR1 SEHNR and CDR2 FQNEAQ (reference sequence). The CDR3 contains 14 residues. In DNA form, the CDR3 reads TGTGCCAGCAGGCCTAGCGGGGGTGGTGAGACCCAGTACTTC. Amino acids: CASRPSGGGETQYF.

This clonotype was observed a few times. The chain is built from TRBV3-1 and TRBJ1-6; D remains unclear. CDR1 is LGHDT and CDR2 is YNNKEL in the germline V gene (reference sequence). The CDR3 extends over 12 amino acids. Trimming pared 5 bases from V and 12 bases from J, leaving 11 bases between. The CDR3 sequence: CASSSPEEPLHF. The CDR3 DNA follows: TGTGCCAGCAGCTCCCCCGAGGAACCCCTCCACTTT.

CDR3 nucleotides: TGTGCCACCAGCAGAGAAAGAGCATTCTCTGGAAACACCATATATTTT. Translating gives CATSRERAFSGNTIYF. The chain employs TRBV15 and TRBJ1-3; no definite D call. The CDR3 totals 16 residues. V lost 0 bases to trimming and J lost 0 bases, with 9 bases between them. Germline assignment: CDR1 LNHNV and CDR2 YYDKDF (reference sequence). The whole variable domain, remainder taken from reference TRBV15 and TRBJ1-3, is DAMVIQNPRYQVTQFGKPVTLSCSQTLNHNVMYWYQQKSSQAPKLLFHYYDKDFNNEADTPDNFQSRRPNTSFCFLDIRSPGLGDTAMYLCATSRERAFSGNTIYFGEGSWLTVV.

At least ten counts were recorded for this clonotype. The chain couples TRBV12-3 or TRBV12-4 to TRBJ1-6, with D tentatively TRBD1 (6 bases). The CDR3 contains 14 residues. Trimming took off 6 bases at V and 10 bases at J, with 16 bases between the two ends. This CDR3 is CASSYRVGGSPLHF. The CDR3 DNA sequence: TGTGCCAGCAGCTACAGGGTTGGTGGCTCACCCCTCCACTTT.

This clonotype was detected many times. J is TRBJ1-5 and V is TRBV6-5; D unresolved. Germline V CDR1 and CDR2: MNHEY, SVGAGI. The CDR3 runs to 17 residues. V lost 4 bases and J lost 0, with 16 bases in between. Here the CDR3 DNA reads TGTGCCAGCAGTTCACTCGGACGGATAGATAGCAATCAGCCCCAGCATTTT. Encoded protein: CASSSLGRIDSNQPQHF.

J is TRBJ1-1 and V is TRBV5-1; TRBD1 might be the D (6 bases). The V gene lost 0 bases and the J gene lost 1 base, with 13 bases spanning the gap. The germline gives CDR1 SGHRS, CDR2 YFSETQ. The CDR3 consists of 16 residues. The DNA for the CDR3 is TGCGCCAGCAGCTTGGAAGGGGGTCCTAGGAACACTGAAGCTTTCTTT. Its protein product is CASSLEGGPRNTEAFF.

The rearrangement uses TRBV6-2 or TRBV6-3 and TRBJ2-7; D gene ambiguous. The CDR3 length is 14 residues. V lost 7 bases to trimming and J lost 1 base, with 14 bases between them. In germline, CDR1 is MNHEY, CDR2 SVGEGT. The CDR3 nucleotides are TGTGCCAGCACTCAACGACGTGGGTCCTACGAGCAGTACTTC. Residues: CASTQRRGSYEQYF.

Only a few counts were recorded for this clonotype. The V and J genes are TRBV7-9 and TRBJ1-1, with D maybe TRBD1 (5 bases). Germline V CDR1 and CDR2: SEHNR, FQNEAQ (reference sequence). V dropped 5 bases and J dropped 0 bases, with 10 bases sitting between them. The CDR3 has 14 amino acids. The CDR3 loop reads CASSADRMNTEAFF. The DNA for the CDR3 is TGTGCCAGCAGCGCTGACAGAATGAACACTGAAGCTTTCTTT. The full variable domain, rest sourced from reference TRBV7-9 and TRBJ1-1, is DTGVSQNPRHKITKRGQNVTFRCDPISEHNRLYWYRQTLGQGPEFLTYFQNEAQLEKSRLLSDRFSAERPKGSFSTLEIQRTEQGDSAMYLCASSADRMNTEAFFGQGTRLTVV.

This clonotype was recorded a few times. The chain uses TRBV6-2 or TRBV6-3 and TRBJ1-5; D is perhaps TRBD1 (6 bases). Germline CDR1 reads MNHEY; CDR2 reads SVGEGT. The CDR3 length is 13 residues. V was trimmed by 8 bases and J by 0 bases, leaving 8 bases between them. CDR3 sequence reads: CASGTYSNQPQHF. Here the CDR3 DNA reads TGTGCCAGCGGGACATATAGCAATCAGCCCCAGCATTTT.

The chain is built from TRBV6-1 and TRBJ2-2, with 8 nucleotides matching TRBD1. In germline, CDR1 is MNHNS, CDR2 SASEGT. This CDR3 region has 17 residues. The V segment lost 0 bases and the J segment 8 bases; nucleotides outside the gene matches: 11. The CDR3 DNA sequence: TGTGCCAGCAGTGAAGCAGTGGGGGCCAGGGGGCAGGGGGAGCTGTTTTTT. It yields the protein CASSEAVGARGQGELFF.

The chain recombines TRBV6-1 with TRBJ1-5, with D possibly being TRBD1 (5 bases). Germline V gene sequence: CDR1 MNHNS, CDR2 SASEGT. Deletions cut 7 bases from V and 0 bases from J, with 7 bases between. CDR3 length equals 13 residues. The CDR3 DNA reads TGTGCCAGCACCAGGGATAGCAATCAGCCCCAGCATTTT. Translating it yields CASTRDSNQPQHF.

The chain couples TRBV9 to TRBJ2-5; 10 bases fit TRBD2. The ends lost 4 bases at V and 1 base at J; junction bases unmatched: 4. This CDR3 contains 15 residues. Germline assignment: CDR1 SGDLS and CDR2 YYNGEE. Here the CDR3 DNA reads TGTGCCAGCAGCCCACGACTAGCGGGCCAAGAGACCCAGTACTTC. Translating it yields CASSPRLAGQETQYF. The variable domain in full, with the rest retrieved from reference TRBV9 and TRBJ2-5, is DSGVTQTPKHLITATGQRVTLRCSPRSGDLSVYWYQQSLDQGLQFLIQYYNGEERAKGNILERFSAQQFPDLHSELNLSSLELGDSALYFCASSPRLAGQETQYFGPGTRLLVL.

This clonotype was counted many times. The chain joins TRBV10-3 to TRBJ2-3, with a tentative D call TRBD2 (5 bases). The V gene's germline CDR1 is ENHRY and CDR2 SYGVKD. This CDR3 comprises 14 residues. V was clipped by 3 bases and J by 3 bases, with 10 bases between them. The CDR3 nucleotides are TGTGCCATCAGTGAACAACTAGTGACAGATACGCAGTATTTT. It encodes CAISEQLVTDTQYF.

V and J are TRBV4-3 and TRBJ1-2; unclear D gene. CDR3 size: 14 residues. In germline, CDR1 is LGHNA, CDR2 YSLEER. V lost 1 base and J 2 bases, leaving 8 bases between the germline ends. In DNA, the CDR3 is TGCGCCAGCAGCCAAGGGGTAGTAAACTATGGCTACACCTTC. Protein product: CASSQGVVNYGYTF.

This clonotype has ten or more counts. The chain uses TRBV12-3 or TRBV12-4 and TRBJ1-1; D perhaps matches TRBD1 (5 bases). The CDR3 is made up of 14 amino acids. Between the trimmed V and J ends, which lost 5 bases and 3 bases, there was a span of 13 bases. This CDR3 reads CASSPGAMDTEAFF. The CDR3 DNA follows: TGTGCCAGCAGTCCCGGGGCCATGGACACTGAAGCTTTCTTT.

The V and J genes are TRBV25-1 and TRBJ2-1; D not resolved. The germline V gene has CDR1 MGHDK and CDR2 SYGVNS. This CDR3 region has 16 residues. Trimming took 3 bases from V and 3 from J, leaving 15 bases between them. The CDR3 DNA reads TGTGCCAGCAGTGAGTTTGGGGAACCAAACTACAATGAGCAGTTCTTC. Translating it yields CASSEFGEPNYNEQFF. Using reference TRBV25-1 and TRBJ2-1 for the parts outside the CDR3, the full variable domain is EADIYQTPRYLVIGTGKKITLECSQTMGHDKMYWYQQDPGMELHLIHYSYGVNSTEKGDLSSESTVSRIRTEHFPLTLESARPSHTSQYLCASSEFGEPNYNEQFFGPGTRLTVL.